One sample yielded the 22 T cell receptor beta chains listed below, sequenced in a study of tumor and adjacent non-tumor tissue in lung cancer. The library came from three nested PCR rounds adapted from ARM-PCR protocols. In TCRdb, the multiplex PCR reads were re-called with MiXCR into one record per CDR3 protein. The table has 100,000 to 150,000 distinct CDR3 sequences, about 66% seen once. No cell sorting was done before RNA was extracted from the tissue. The sample was lung tumor tissue. These receptors all come from a man aged 30-40 years with non-small cell lung cancer.

As regards this clonotype: A much larger clone lies a single base off, so this may be a read error. This CDR3 fails to terminate in the conserved phenylalanine or tryptophan, so it likely reflects a read error. The rearrangement uses TRBV20-1 and TRBJ1-1; the D gene is possibly TRBD1 (6 bases). V was trimmed by 6 bases and J by 1 base, leaving 9 bases between them. CDR3 length equals 12 residues. The V gene's germline CDR1 is DFQATT and CDR2 SNEGSKA (reference sequence). CDR3 protein: CSAEGGNTEAFS. The DNA of the CDR3 is TGCAGTGCCGAGGGGGGGAACACTGAAGCTTTCTCT.

Concerning this clonotype: No conserved phenylalanine or tryptophan ends this CDR3, so it is likely a read error. This chain links TRBV4-1 with TRBJ2-7, with D possibly being TRBD2 (6 bases). Germline CDR1 MGHRA, CDR2 YSYEKL. This CDR3 spans 16 amino acids. Deletions cut 4 bases from V and 2 bases from J, with 18 bases between. Here the CDR3 reads CASSLEASGLTYEQYL. The CDR3 nucleotides read TGCGCCAGCAGCCTAGAAGCCAGCGGGTTAACCTACGAGCAGTACCTC.

Many counts were recorded for this clonotype. The chain has TRBV20-1 and TRBJ2-7, with TRBD2 identical over 9 bases. V lost 6 bases, J lost 5 bases, and 11 bases stayed unmatched. Germline V CDR1 and CDR2: DFQATT, SNEGSKA (reference sequence). The CDR3 runs 14 residues. The CDR3 region has the DNA TGCAGTGCCTCATTTAGCGGGAGCAACGACGAGCAGTACTTC. Amino acids: CSASFSGSNDEQYF.

This clonotype was seen once. Likely a read error: the CDR3 ends without its conserved phenylalanine or tryptophan. The gene calls are TRBV11-2 and TRBJ2-1, with 8 bases identical to TRBD2. The V gene end was trimmed by 1 base and the J gene end by 3 bases; junction bases not matched to a gene: 14. The CDR3 totals 19 residues. The germline V gene has CDR1 SGHAT and CDR2 FQNNGV. The CDR3 DNA reads as TGTGCCAGCAGCTTAGCGGGGGGGGGGTTAATGCGGGTCTACAATGAGCAGTTCTTA. This sequence encodes CASSLAGGGLMRVYNEQFL.

Comment on this clonotype: One end of the junction is discordant with germline, which a read error may explain. V usage is TRBV29-1 and J usage is TRBJ1-2; D may be TRBD1 (5 bases). The CDR3 has 13 residues. CDR1 and CDR2 (germline): SQVTM, ANQGSEA. The CDR3 here is CSTSDNRVYDYTF. The CDR3 DNA sequence: TGCAGCACTTCGGACAATCGGGTGTACGACTACACTTTC.

V and J are TRBV6-2 or TRBV6-3 and TRBJ2-2; tentatively, D is TRBD1 (5 bases). V lost 5 bases and J 0 bases, leaving 13 bases between the germline ends. The germline gives CDR1 MNHEY, CDR2 SVGEGT. This CDR3 has 16 amino acids. The CDR3 sequence: CASSTTRGTNTGELFF. The CDR3 coding sequence is TGTGCCAGCAGTACGACAAGGGGCACGAACACCGGGGAGCTGTTTTTT.

This clonotype was counted once. The chain's CDR3 is CASLILAGIDEQFF. The CDR3 DNA follows: TGTGCCAGCTTAATCCTAGCGGGGATTGATGAGCAGTTCTTC. The chain uses TRBV11-2 and TRBJ2-1, with 9 bases aligning to TRBD2. With V trimmed by 8 bases and J by 8 bases, 10 bases remained unmatched. The CDR3 extends over 14 amino acids. CDR1 and CDR2 from the germline V gene are SGHAT and FQNNGV.

V usage is TRBV18 and J usage is TRBJ2-7; the D gene is possibly TRBD2 (6 bases). This CDR3 comprises 13 residues. V lost 4 bases and J 7 bases, leaving 14 bases between the germline ends. Germline V gene sequence: CDR1 KGHSH, CDR2 LQKENI. CDR3 loop: CASSRRENDEQYF. The CDR3 DNA is TGTGCCAGCTCACGCCGGGAGAACGATGAGCAGTACTTC.

On this clonotype itself: One end of the junction is discordant with germline, which a read error may explain. The rearrangement links TRBV6-5 to TRBJ1-5, with D hard to call. There are 14 residues in the CDR3. The germline CDR1 and CDR2 sequences are MNHEY and SVGAGI. CDR3 sequence reads: CASVDSYSNQSQHF. Written as DNA, the CDR3 is TGTGCCAGTGTCGACTCCTATAGCAATCAGTCCCAGCATTTT.

On this clonotype: At one end the junction does not follow the germline gene, possibly because of a read error. The chain joins TRBV20-1 to TRBJ2-3, with D perhaps given as TRBD1 or TRBD2 (5 bases each). Germline CDR1 DFQATT, CDR2 SNEGSKA (reference sequence). There are 15 residues in the CDR3. The CDR3 protein is CNAVTLGVSADTQYF. CDR3 in DNA: TGCAATGCTGTGACTCTGGGGGTTAGTGCAGATACGCAGTATTTT.

The rearrangement uses TRBV12-3 or TRBV12-4 and TRBJ2-7; TRBD1 agrees at 7 bases. The CDR3 contains 14 residues. With V trimmed by 6 bases and J by 12 bases, 17 bases remained unmatched. CDR3 sequence: CASSPGRGHNKRYF. CDR3 DNA sequence: TGTGCCAGCAGCCCCGGTAGGGGGCATAACAAGCGGTACTTC.

Details on this clonotype: A read error is possible here, since a much larger clone lies one base away. V is TRBV12-3 or TRBV12-4 and J is TRBJ1-5; D is possibly TRBD1 (5 bases). The DNA matches TRBJ2-3 better at its end, which makes the J call doubtful. The CDR3 loop spans 13 amino acids. In nucleotides, the CDR3 is TGTGCCAGCAAGGGGTTAGGCAATCAGCCCCAGTATTTT. It codes for CASKGLGNQPQYF.

This clonotype is labeled as medium-sized. The chain is built from TRBV6-1 and TRBJ2-7; D unclear. This CDR3 has 14 residues. V was cut by 2 bases and J by 0 bases, with 8 bases left in between. Germline V CDR1 and CDR2: MNHNS, SASEGT. The CDR3 spells CASSEHYSSYEQYF. DNA for the CDR3: TGTGCCAGCAGTGAACATTACAGCTCCTACGAGCAGTACTTC.

Remarks on this clonotype: Given a much more abundant clone one base away, this may be a read error. J is TRBJ2-7 and V is TRBV7-3, with D perhaps assigned TRBD1 or TRBD2 (6 bases each). This CDR3 comprises 14 residues. Germline V lookup: CDR1 SGHTA, CDR2 FQGTGA. The CDR3 nucleotides are TGTGCCAGCAACTTAGCAGGGGCGGGATACGAGCAGTACTTC. Its protein product is CASNLAGAGYEQYF.

This clonotype appeared once. A single base separates this from a much larger clone, so it may be a read error. This chain joins TRBV20-1 and TRBJ1-2, with 9 bases that match TRBD1. With 0 bases clipped from V and 6 bases from J, the junction kept 5 bases outside the gene matches. There are 14 residues in the CDR3. The V gene's germline CDR1 is DFQATT and CDR2 SNEGSKA (reference sequence). CDR3 bases: TGCAGTGCTAGAGATTGGACAGGGGCCCATGGCTACACCTTC. This encodes CSARDWTGAHGYTF.

The table lists this clonotype with many counts. The genes are TRBV5-5 and TRBJ2-5, with 10 positions matching TRBD2. Germline V gives CDR1 SGHKS, CDR2 YYEKEE (reference sequence). J was trimmed by 5 bases and V by 0 bases; bases with no gene match: 7. The CDR3 extends over 16 amino acids. The CDR3 region has the DNA TGTGCCAGCAGCTTGGTGATGGCTAGCGGGGGTGAGACCCAGTACTTC. It encodes CASSLVMASGGETQYF.

Note on this clonotype: Its ends do not fully match the called genes, so a read error is possible. The chain recombines TRBV11-2 with TRBJ2-1, with 8 bases matching TRBD2. Germline-derived CDR1 and CDR2 are SGHAT and FQNNGV. The CDR3 is 13 residues long. The CDR3 coding sequence is TGTGCTATTCCGGGACTAGAGGACAATGAGCAATTCTTC. This gives the protein CAIPGLEDNEQFF. The entire variable domain, with the rest obtained from reference TRBV11-2 and TRBJ2-1, is as follows: EAGVAQSPRYKIIEKRQSVAFWCNPISGHATLYWYQQILGQGPKLLIQFQNNGVVDDSQLPKDRFSAERLKGVDSTLKIQPAKLEDSAVYLCAIPGLEDNEQFFGPGTRLTVL.

Remarks on this clonotype: A junction end diverges from the germline sequence, so it may reflect a read error. The rearrangement uses TRBV20-1 and TRBJ1-4; 8 bases line up with TRBD1. The CDR3 extends over 15 amino acids. The germline V gene has CDR1 DFQATT and CDR2 SNEGSKA (reference sequence). CDR3 DNA sequence: TGTAGTGCTAGGGATTTGGACAGGGCGGTCGAAAAACTGTTTTTT. It encodes CSARDLDRAVEKLFF.

Comment on this clonotype: This may come from a read error, since a much larger clone is one base off. The chain has TRBV6-2 or TRBV6-3 and TRBJ2-7, with 7 bases that match TRBD2. This CDR3 is built from 13 residues. Germline CDR1 MNHEY, CDR2 SVGEGT. The V and J ends lost 9 bases and 4 bases, in that order; junction bases with no gene match: 9. The CDR3 region is CASIGTTLYEQYF. In DNA, the CDR3 is TGTGCCAGTATCGGGACTACCCTTTACGAGCAGTACTTC.

To note about this clonotype: Just one base apart from a much larger clone, this may be a read error. The rearrangement links TRBV12-3 or TRBV12-4 to TRBJ2-1, with TRBD2 matching over 8 bases. The ends lost 3 bases at V and 5 bases at J; junction bases unmatched: 6. This CDR3 spans 15 amino acids. The CDR3 bases are TGTGCCAGCAGTTTCAGGCGGACTAGCAACAATGAGCAGTTCTTC. Residues: CASSFRRTSNNEQFF.

The table lists this clonotype with a few counts. The V and J genes are TRBV11-3 and TRBJ2-7; D may be TRBD1 (6 bases). From germline, CDR1 is SGHNT and CDR2 YENEEA. Trimming stripped 5 bases from V and 0 bases from J, with 11 bases between. The CDR3 is 14 amino acids. CDR3: CASSPVGASYEQYF. The CDR3 bases are TGTGCCAGCAGCCCCGTGGGGGCCTCCTACGAGCAGTACTTC.

Regarding this clonotype: The CDR3 does not close with the conserved phenylalanine or tryptophan, likely indicating a read error. The gene calls are TRBV5-8 and TRBJ2-3; D is unresolved. The germline V gene has CDR1 SGHTS and CDR2 YDEGEE. Trimming removed 3 bases from V and 2 bases from J, with 7 bases in between. The CDR3 is made up of 13 amino acids. This chain's CDR3 is CASSSDLTDTQYY. CDR3 sequence (DNA): TGTGCCAGCAGCTCGGACCTCACAGATACGCAGTATTAT.